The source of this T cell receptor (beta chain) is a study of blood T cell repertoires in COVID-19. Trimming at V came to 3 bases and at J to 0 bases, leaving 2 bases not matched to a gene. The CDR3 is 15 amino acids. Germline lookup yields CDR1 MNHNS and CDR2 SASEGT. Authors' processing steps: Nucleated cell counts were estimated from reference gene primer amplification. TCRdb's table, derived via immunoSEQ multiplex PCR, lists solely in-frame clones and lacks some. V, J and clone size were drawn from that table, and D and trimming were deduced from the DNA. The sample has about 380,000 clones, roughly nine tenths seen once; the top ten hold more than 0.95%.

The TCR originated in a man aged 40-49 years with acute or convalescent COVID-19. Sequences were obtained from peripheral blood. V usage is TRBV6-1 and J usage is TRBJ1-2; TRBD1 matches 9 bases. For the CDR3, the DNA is TGTGCCAGCAGTGAGGGACAGGGTTCTAACTATGGCTACACCTTC. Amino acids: CASSEGQGSNYGYTF.